This is a list of T cell receptor beta chains from one sample in a study of blood T cell repertoires in COVID-19. Data came from immunoSEQ multiplex PCR; TCRdb stores just in-frame clones and leaves some out. The sample includes under 300,000 clones, 88% seen only once; the top ten take about 1%. Sequencing was carried out using PBMCs or T cells enriched from blood (not recorded which). The receptors originated from a woman aged 25 to 39 who had recovered from COVID-19. The CDR3 runs from the conserved cysteine through the conserved F or W. D genes are given only for firm matches. Clone size, where shown, is once, few, many, or a class for clones that have expanded.

>NA|TRBJ1-5|TRBV28|NA
CASITNPGASNQPQHF
TGTGCCAGCATCACTAACCCAGGGGCGAGCAATCAGCCCCAGCATTTT
>TRBD1|TRBJ1-2|TRBV2|NA
CASGWDSNYGYTF
TGTGCCAGCGGATGGGACAGCAACTATGGCTACACCTTC
>NA|TRBJ2-7|TRBV11-2|NA
CASSLTGDSGYEQYF
TGTGCCAGCAGCTTAACGGGAGACTCTGGCTACGAGCAGTACTTC
>TRBD1|TRBJ1-2|TRBV28|NA
CASSSGQVYGYTF
TGTGCCAGCAGTTCGGGACAGGTGTATGGCTACACCTTC
>TRBD2|TRBJ2-2|TRBV5-1|NA
CASSTRLADGELFF
TGCGCCAGCAGCACCCGACTAGCGGACGGGGAGCTGTTTTTT
>NA|TRBJ1-2|TRBV19|NA
CASSRDAGPGGYGYTF
TGTGCCAGTAGTAGAGACGCAGGACCCGGGGGCTATGGCTACACCTTC
>TRBD1|TRBJ2-2|TRBV9|NA
CASSVAGTGKNTGELFF
TGTGCCAGCAGCGTAGCTGGGACAGGGAAGAACACCGGGGAGCTGTTTTTT
>NA|TRBJ2-5|TRBV4-1|many
CASSQEWAGRGETQYF
TGCGCCAGCAGCCAAGAGTGGGCGGGACGAGGAGAGACCCAGTACTTC
>NA|TRBJ2-3|TRBV27|NA
CASTPFGGTQYF
TGTGCCAGCACACCATTCGGCGGTACGCAGTATTTT
>TRBD1|TRBJ1-2|TRBV19|NA
CASSISRGLGGYTF
TGTGCCAGTAGTATAAGCAGGGGGCTCGGTGGCTACACCTTC
>TRBD1|TRBJ1-5|TRBV9|NA
CASSVGDREDQPQHF
TGTGCCAGCAGCGTAGGGGACAGGGAAGATCAGCCCCAGCATTTT
>NA|TRBJ2-7|TRBV28|NA
CASSPPEGVVYEQYF
TGTGCCAGCAGCCCTCCAGAAGGGGTAGTCTACGAGCAGTACTTC
>NA|TRBJ2-3|TRBV10-3|NA
CAISSRDTQASDTQYF
TGTGCCATCAGTTCTCGGGACACTCAGGCTTCAGATACGCAGTATTTT
>NA|TRBJ2-3|TRBV7-8|once
CASSFSARTNTDTQYF
TGTGCCAGCAGCTTTAGTGCGCGGACTAACACAGATACGCAGTATTTT
>NA|TRBJ2-7|TRBV5-1|NA
CASSLEAAWSSYEQYF
TGCGCCAGCAGCTTGGAGGCTGCCTGGAGCTCCTACGAGCAGTACTTC
>NA|TRBJ2-7|TRBV9|NA
CASSVSGVSSYEQYF
TGTGCCAGCAGCGTTTCAGGGGTTAGCTCCTACGAGCAGTACTTC
>NA|TRBJ2-3|TRBV18|NA
CASSPRGLSSTDTQYF
TGTGCCAGCTCACCACGGGGGCTTTCGAGCACAGATACGCAGTATTTT
>TRBD2|TRBJ2-3|TRBV5-1|NA
CASSFIAGGTDTQYF
TGCGCCAGCAGCTTTATAGCGGGAGGTACAGATACGCAGTATTTT
>TRBD2|TRBJ2-3|TRBV5-1|NA
CASSLRIGGRYTSTDTQYF
TGCGCCAGCAGCTTGAGAATCGGCGGGAGATATACTAGCACAGATACGCAGTATTTT
>NA|TRBJ1-2|TRBV2|NA
CASWAGLGYTF
TGTGCCAGCTGGGCAGGGCTTGGCTACACCTTC
>NA|TRBJ1-3|TRBV7-9|NA
CASSSTGFFGNTIYF
TGTGCCAGCAGTTCGACGGGGTTTTTTGGAAACACCATATATTTT
>TRBD1|TRBJ2-7|TRBV18|NA
CASSPEGQPTYEQYF
TGTGCCAGCTCACCAGAGGGACAGCCCACCTACGAGCAGTACTTC
>NA|TRBJ1-2|TRBV27|NA
CASSDGQYNNYGYTF
TGTGCCAGCAGTGACGGACAGTACAATAACTATGGCTACACCTTC
>NA|TRBJ2-2|TRBV19|once
CASSTTRTGSGAGELFF
TGTGCCAGTAGTACTACGCGTACAGGGTCGGGCGCCGGGGAGCTGTTTTTT
>TRBD1|TRBJ1-5|TRBV6-5|NA
CASRRTGMDQPQHF
TGTGCCAGCAGACGGACAGGGATGGATCAGCCCCAGCATTTT
>NA|TRBJ1-5|TRBV11-2|NA
CASSFTPGGKPQHF
TGTGCCAGCAGCTTCACGCCGGGGGGAAAGCCCCAGCATTTT
>TRBD1|TRBJ2-3|TRBV7-6|NA
CASSSRVRGRTDTQYF
TGTGCCAGCAGCTCCCGAGTGAGGGGGCGGACAGATACGCAGTATTTT
>NA|TRBJ2-5|TRBV12-5|NA
CASQGLQETQYF
TGTGCTAGTCAGGGGCTCCAAGAGACCCAGTACTTC
>NA|TRBJ2-7|TRBV19|NA
CASSIGPRGSYEQYF
TGTGCCAGTAGTATAGGGCCCAGGGGCTCCTACGAGCAGTACTTC
>TRBD1|TRBJ1-2|TRBV30|once
CAFSRDSRSYGYTF
TGTGCCTTCTCCCGGGACAGCAGATCCTATGGCTACACCTTC
>TRBD1|TRBJ1-2|TRBV27|once
CASSFGQDYGYTF
TGTGCCAGCAGTTTTGGACAGGACTATGGCTACACCTTC
>NA|TRBJ2-2|TRBV7-9|NA
CASSSRLGRKNTGELFF
TGTGCCAGCAGCAGCCGGTTGGGGCGGAAGAACACCGGGGAGCTGTTTTTT
>NA|TRBJ1-1|TRBV9|few
CASSVGGDTEAFF
TGTGCCAGCAGCGTAGGGGGGGACACTGAAGCTTTCTTT
>TRBD2|TRBJ2-7|TRBV9|NA
CASSPTDSGNGEQYF
TGTGCCAGCAGCCCCACGGATAGCGGGAATGGCGAGCAGTACTTC
>TRBD1|TRBJ2-3|TRBV27|NA
CASRNRDRGTDTQYF
TGTGCCAGCCGGAACCGGGACAGAGGCACAGATACGCAGTATTTT
>TRBD1|TRBJ1-1|TRBV7-2|NA
CASSLIQGANTEAFF
TGTGCCAGCAGCTTAATTCAGGGGGCGAACACTGAAGCTTTCTTT
>NA|TRBJ2-1|TRBV27|once
CASSSRSSASYNEQFF
TGTGCCAGCAGTTCAAGATCTAGCGCCTCCTACAATGAGCAGTTCTTC
>TRBD2|TRBJ2-7|TRBV19|once
CASSRLAGGTTYEQYF
TGTGCCAGTAGTCGACTAGCGGGAGGTACTACCTACGAGCAGTACTTC
>NA|TRBJ1-6|TRBV5-6|NA
CASTIRTSSYNSPLHF
TGTGCCAGCACCATCCGCACTAGCTCCTATAATTCACCCCTCCACTTT
>NA|TRBJ1-1|TRBV19|NA
CASSIRGAEAFF
TGTGCCAGTAGTATTCGAGGCGCTGAAGCTTTCTTT
>TRBD2|TRBJ2-3|TRBV9|NA
CASSVDGTSGGRSTDTQYF
TGTGCCAGCAGCGTAGATGGGACTAGCGGGGGAAGGAGCACAGATACGCAGTATTTT
>NA|TRBJ2-1|TRBV21-1|once
CASSKDGRRNEQFF
TGTGCCAGCAGCAAAGACGGGAGGAGAAATGAGCAGTTCTTC